This entry describes one TCR beta chain. This receptor's antigen is unknown. Per-nucleotide qualities are absent, and no much larger clonotype sits a single base away. The data stem from a study of CD8 T cells in ankylosing spondylitis (TCRdb year 2017). For the wider study: T cell receptor beta repertoires were profiled in healthy donors and ankylosing spondylitis patients so that disease-linked TCR variants could be found. The full study cohort comprised 25 or so ankylosing spondylitis patients and around 100 healthy donors. Peripheral blood samples were taken, and synovial fluid was additionally collected from ankylosing spondylitis patients.

Broad study findings and their caveats: Significant enrichment of the disease-linked clones was reported in matched synovial fluid samples from ankylosing spondylitis patients. The disease-linked clones had a CD8+ phenotype and were found at relatively low frequencies in peripheral blood. Blood from ankylosing spondylitis patients appeared to be characterized by a TCR beta motif made up of fewer than ten highly homologous amino acid variants. Some motif variants had previously been reported in the synovial fluid and blood of reactive arthritis patients, which suggests shared mechanisms of disease initiation.

Data came from an Illumina HiSeq 2500. Quantitative 5'-RACE with molecular barcodes was the method used to prepare the TCR beta libraries. Under the source paper's analysis protocol: A new computational method based on a probabilistic model of VDJ rearrangement was used to identify disease-linked TCR variants. TCRdb ran its own pipeline on the public reads, namely fastp trimming at Q25 and MiXCR clone calling, and kept in-frame beta chains. Every entry covers one CDR3 protein and lists the most common genes and DNA from its rows. What appears here as the V and J calls and clone size reflects TCRdb's work, not the paper's. In all, the sample holds around 220,000 distinct CDR3 sequences, and roughly a tenth of those were seen once. Around a fifth of the sample belongs to the ten largest clones. Taken from the germline V gene, the CDR1 and CDR2 loops are ENHRY and SYGVKD. Trimming takes 9 bases off V and 4 bases off J; junction bases not matched to a gene: 7. From the cysteine up to the phenylalanine, the CDR3 has a length of 13 residues. CDR3 DNA is the only sequence kept; it has 39 bases, read in frame from the first base.

This TCR was sampled from a male donor with ankylosing spondylitis or in good health (not recorded which). This sequence uses TRBV10-3 and TRBJ2-7, with 9 bases aligning to TRBD1. Sequencing was carried out using blood, either unsorted or a sorted T cell fraction (not recorded which). CDR3 protein: CAIDTGQGYEQYF. The nucleotide sequence is TGTGCCATTGATACGGGACAGGGATACGAGCAGTACTTC.